Listed below are T cell receptor beta chains from one sample, sequenced in a study of T-cell memory formation after mild COVID-19. TCRdb ran MiXCR on the 5' RACE reads and lists one entry per CDR3 protein. The table lists 250,000 to 350,000 distinct CDR3 sequences, roughly a fifth of them singletons. Source material: PBMCs or a T cell subset sorted from them (not recorded which). These receptors all stem from a man aged 18 to 29 who had mild COVID-19 (a few samples of this study predate the infection). Cell type and time point are not known. CDR3s include the opening cysteine and the closing phenylalanine or tryptophan. The D gene is left open where the match is weak. Clone size is given for some rows only: seen once, a few or many times, or a class if the clone is expanded.

J gene | V gene | D gene | clone size | CDR3 DNA | CDR3 protein
TRBJ2-7 | TRBV7-9 | . | . | TGTGCCAGCAGCTTAGCGAGGACCGCTCCCCTAGTAACCTACGAGCAGTACTTC | CASSLARTAPLVTYEQYF
TRBJ1-6 | TRBV7-2 | . | . | TGTGCCAGCAGCTTAGAGACCGTCAGGTCGAATTCACCCCTCCACTTT | CASSLETVRSNSPLHF
TRBJ1-1 | TRBV20-1 | . | . | TGCAGTGCTAGCTACGGCCTTTGGCAGGGTAACACTGAAGCTTTCTTT | CSASYGLWQGNTEAFF
TRBJ1-1 | TRBV7-2 | . | . | TGTGCCAGCAGCACCTGGGACTCCCGAAGGTGGAACACTGAAGCTTTCTTT | CASSTWDSRRWNTEAFF
TRBJ1-1 | TRBV6-2/TRBV6-3 | . | . | TGTGCCAGCAGTAAGCAGCCGAACACTGAAGCTTTATTT | CASSKQPNTEALF
TRBJ2-3 | TRBV4-1 | . | few | TGCGCCAGCAGCTTCTCCTACGTCCCCCAAGGCACAGATACGCAGTATTTT | CASSFSYVPQGTDTQYF
TRBJ2-1 | TRBV20-1 | TRBD2 | few | TGCAGTGCTAGAGATGCGACTAGCGGCAATGAGCAGTTCTTC | CSARDATSGNEQFF
TRBJ2-3 | TRBV4-1 | TRBD2 | . | TGCGCCAGCAGCCGAGATAGACTAGCTGGGGATACGCAGTATTTT | CASSRDRLAGDTQYF
TRBJ1-2 | TRBV10-3 | TRBD1 | few | TGTGCCATCAGGAGGACAGGGTTCGGTAACTATGGCTACACCTTC | CAIRRTGFGNYGYTF
TRBJ2-7 | TRBV7-2 | TRBD1 | . | TGTGCCAGCAGCTTAGAATCCAGGGGGCGAGAGCAGTACTTC | CASSLESRGREQYF
TRBJ1-6 | TRBV28 | . | few | TGTGCCAGCAAACCAGGGGCGTATTCTTCACCCCTCCACTTT | CASKPGAYSSPLHF
TRBJ1-5 | TRBV10-2 | . | few | TGCGCCAGCAGTGAGTACCTAGGGCAGACGAATCAGCCCCAGCATTTT | CASSEYLGQTNQPQHF
TRBJ2-5 | TRBV5-1 | TRBD2 | few | TGCGCCAGCAGCTTGGGGACTAGCGGGGGAGAGACCCAGTACTTC | CASSLGTSGGETQYF
TRBJ2-7 | TRBV7-9 | TRBD2 | . | TGTGCCAGCAGCCCAGCTAGCGGGGGCCTAAAGGAGCAGTACTTC | CASSPASGGLKEQYF
TRBJ1-2 | TRBV5-6 | TRBD1 | few | TGTGCCAGCAGCCGGGACAGGGAAGACTCCTACACCTTC | CASSRDREDSYTF
TRBJ1-5 | TRBV20-1 | TRBD1 | . | TGCAGTGCTAGAGAGATGACAGGGTATCAGCACCAGCATTTT | CSAREMTGYQHQHF
TRBJ2-3 | TRBV25-1 | TRBD1 | . | TGTGCCAGCAGTGAATACAGGACAGGGGGCCCAGATACGCAGTATTTT | CASSEYRTGGPDTQYF
TRBJ1-1 | TRBV29-1 | . | once | TGCAGCGTTCGGACGGGATCGAACACTGAAGCTTTCTTT | CSVRTGSNTEAFF
TRBJ1-1 | TRBV5-8 | . | . | TGTGCCAGCAGCTTAAAGGGTGGGAACACTGAAGCTTTCTTT | CASSLKGGNTEAFF
TRBJ2-2 | TRBV4-1 | . | few | . | CASSLKGSDNTGELFFF
TRBJ2-5 | TRBV25-1 | . | . | TGTGCCAGCAGTGAGGCAGGGAGTGTGGAGACCCAGTACTTC | CASSEAGSVETQYF
TRBJ2-6 | TRBV5-1 | . | many | TGCGCCAGCAGCTTGGGACCCCTCTCTGGGGCCAACGTCCTGACTTTC | CASSLGPLSGANVLTF
TRBJ1-3 | TRBV6-5 | TRBD1 | few | TGTGCCAGCAGGCGACAGGGGGCGAGGAACACCATATATTTT | CASRRQGARNTIYF
TRBJ1-1 | TRBV9 | . | few | TGTGCCAGCAGCTCGGGACAAGGGTATGCGAAGAACACTGAAGCTTTCTTT | CASSSGQGYAKNTEAFF
TRBJ1-1 | TRBV12-3/TRBV12-4 | TRBD1 | few | TGTGCCAGCAGTTCCGGACAGGTCTATGAAGCTTTCTTT | CASSSGQVYEAFF
TRBJ1-2 | TRBV7-2 | . | . | TGTGCCAGCAGCCGAAGAGAACTGTCGTTTCGCTACACCTTC | CASSRRELSFRYTF
TRBJ1-5 | TRBV12-3/TRBV12-4 | . | . | TGTGCCAGCAGTTGGACCCCTGGGGGTCAGCCCCAGCATTTT | CASSWTPGGQPQHF
TRBJ2-7 | TRBV15 | . | many | TGTGCCACCAGCACCAGGTTTGGGGCTGAAGCCTACGAGCAGTACTTC | CATSTRFGAEAYEQYF
TRBJ2-1 | TRBV7-2 | TRBD2 | many | TGTGCCAGCAGCCTCGTAGTGGGGGGGAATGAGCAGTTCTTC | CASSLVVGGNEQFF
TRBJ2-7 | TRBV9 | . | few | TGTGCCAGCAGCGTAGAGATAGGGAGCTCCTACGAGCAGTACTTC | CASSVEIGSSYEQYF
TRBJ1-1 | TRBV12-3/TRBV12-4 | . | many | TGTGCCAGCAGCCGGGGGACTGAAGCTTTCTTT | CASSRGTEAFF
TRBJ2-1 | TRBV5-1 | TRBD2 | few | TGCGCCAGCAGTTACAGCGGGGAATTTAGGGATGAGCAGTTCTTC | CASSYSGEFRDEQFF
TRBJ1-1 | TRBV7-9 | . | . | TGTGCCAGCAGCGGACTAACGGCAGTAAACACTGAAGCTTTCTTT | CASSGLTAVNTEAFF
TRBJ1-1 | TRBV4-3 | . | few | TGCGCCAGCAGCCAAGATTCCAACGCCCCGAACACTGAAGCTTTCTTT | CASSQDSNAPNTEAFF
TRBJ1-2 | TRBV5-5 | . | . | TGTGCCAGCAGCTGGGGCGTCGGCTACACCTTC | CASSWGVGYTF
TRBJ2-5 | TRBV9 | . | . | TGTGCCAGCAGCGTAGAAGGGGGGGTACAAGAGACCCAGTACTTC | CASSVEGGVQETQYF
TRBJ2-1 | TRBV7-2 | . | many | TGTGCCAGCAGCCTAACTTACAATGAGCAGTTCTTC | CASSLTYNEQFF
TRBJ1-2 | TRBV5-1 | . | few | TGCGCCAGCAGCATCGGGACACACTTCTATGGCTACACCTTC | CASSIGTHFYGYTF
TRBJ1-5 | TRBV6-5 | . | . | TGTGCCAGCAGGGCCCGGGGGGGTACGACCCAGCATTTT | CASRARGGTTQHF
TRBJ2-2 | TRBV5-1 | . | . | TGCGCCAGCAGCTTGGGGGCAGTCTACACCGGGGAGCTGTTTTTT | CASSLGAVYTGELFF
TRBJ2-5 | TRBV4-1 | . | many | TGCGCCAGCAGCCCTCGACAGATCCAAGAGACCCAGTACTTC | CASSPRQIQETQYF
TRBJ1-1 | TRBV6-5 | . | . | TGTGCCAGCATGATGGGAGGGATCATGAACACTGAAGCTTTCTTT | CASMMGGIMNTEAFF
TRBJ2-1 | TRBV7-9 | . | many | TGTGCCAGCAGCTTAGGAGGCGGGGCTCTGAATGAGCAGTTCTTC | CASSLGGGALNEQFF
TRBJ1-4 | TRBV4-1 | . | many | TGCGCCAGCAGCCAGGAGGTCCAGGGCGAAAAACTGTTTTTT | CASSQEVQGEKLFF
TRBJ2-3 | TRBV23-1 | TRBD1 | few | TGCGCCAGCAGTCAATCGGTGGGACAGGCGCGCACAGATACGCAGTATTTT | CASSQSVGQARTDTQYF
TRBJ2-5 | TRBV7-2 | TRBD2 | . | TGTGCCAGCAGCAACCGGCGGGGGGGCGAAGAGACCCAGTACTTC | CASSNRRGGEETQYF
TRBJ1-2 | TRBV3-1 | . | . | TGTGCCAGCAGCCCTCCAGGGGTGGCGGGCGGCTACACCTTC | CASSPPGVAGGYTF